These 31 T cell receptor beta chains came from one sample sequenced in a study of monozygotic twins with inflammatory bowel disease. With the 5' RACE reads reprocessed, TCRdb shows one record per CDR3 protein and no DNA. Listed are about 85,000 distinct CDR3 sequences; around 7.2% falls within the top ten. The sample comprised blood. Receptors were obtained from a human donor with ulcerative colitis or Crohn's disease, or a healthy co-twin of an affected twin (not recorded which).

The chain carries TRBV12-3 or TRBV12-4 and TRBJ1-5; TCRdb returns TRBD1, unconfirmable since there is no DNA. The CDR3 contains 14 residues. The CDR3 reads CASSPQGANQPQHF.

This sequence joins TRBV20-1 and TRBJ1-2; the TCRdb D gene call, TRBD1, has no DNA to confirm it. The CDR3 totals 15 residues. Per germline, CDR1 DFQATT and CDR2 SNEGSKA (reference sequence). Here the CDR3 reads CSARGPGQGNYGYTF.

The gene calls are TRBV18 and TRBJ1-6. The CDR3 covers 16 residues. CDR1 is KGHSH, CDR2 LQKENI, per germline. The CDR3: CASSPGRPGFNSPLHF.

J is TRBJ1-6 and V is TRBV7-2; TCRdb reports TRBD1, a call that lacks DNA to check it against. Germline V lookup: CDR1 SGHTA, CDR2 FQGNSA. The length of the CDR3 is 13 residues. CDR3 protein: CASSRNRDSPLHF. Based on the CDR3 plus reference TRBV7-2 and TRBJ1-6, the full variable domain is GAGVSQSPSNKVTEKGKDVELRCDPISGHTALYWYRQSLGQGLEFLIYFQGNSAPDKSGLPSDRFSAERTGGSVSTLTIQRTQQEDSAVYLCASSRNRDSPLHFGNGTRLTVT.

CDR3 residues: CASSRQGNEQFF. This chain connects TRBV12-3 or TRBV12-4 to TRBJ2-1; TCRdb gives TRBD1 as the D gene, but with no DNA this cannot be confirmed. The CDR3 spans 12 residues.

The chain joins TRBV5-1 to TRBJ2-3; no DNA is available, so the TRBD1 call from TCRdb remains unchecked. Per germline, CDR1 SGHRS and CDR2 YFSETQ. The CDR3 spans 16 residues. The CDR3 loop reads CASRPGQGASTNTQYF.

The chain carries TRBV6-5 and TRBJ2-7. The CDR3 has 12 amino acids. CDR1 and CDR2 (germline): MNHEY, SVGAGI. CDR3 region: CASSYGDHEQYF.

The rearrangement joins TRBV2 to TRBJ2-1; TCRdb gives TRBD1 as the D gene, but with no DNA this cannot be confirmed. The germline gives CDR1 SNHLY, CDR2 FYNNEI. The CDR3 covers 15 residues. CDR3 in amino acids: CASSSTGASGNEQFF.

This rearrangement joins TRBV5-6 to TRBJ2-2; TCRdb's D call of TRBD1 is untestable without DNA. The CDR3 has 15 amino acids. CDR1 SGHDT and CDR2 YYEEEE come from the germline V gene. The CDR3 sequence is CASSRTGTNTGELFF.

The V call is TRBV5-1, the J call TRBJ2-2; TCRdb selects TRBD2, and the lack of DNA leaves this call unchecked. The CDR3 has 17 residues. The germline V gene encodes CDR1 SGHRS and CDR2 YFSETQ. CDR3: CASSLGLAGANTGELFF.

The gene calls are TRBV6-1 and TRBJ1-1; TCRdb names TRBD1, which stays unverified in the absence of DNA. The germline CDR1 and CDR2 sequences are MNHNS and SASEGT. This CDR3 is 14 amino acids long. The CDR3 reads CASRKQGETTEAFF.

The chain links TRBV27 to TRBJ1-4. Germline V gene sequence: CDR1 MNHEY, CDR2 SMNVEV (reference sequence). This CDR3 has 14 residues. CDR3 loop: CAGSFHRAGEKLFF.

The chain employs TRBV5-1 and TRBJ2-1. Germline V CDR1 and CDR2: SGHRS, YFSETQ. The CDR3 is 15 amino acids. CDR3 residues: CASSLERGSVNEQFF.

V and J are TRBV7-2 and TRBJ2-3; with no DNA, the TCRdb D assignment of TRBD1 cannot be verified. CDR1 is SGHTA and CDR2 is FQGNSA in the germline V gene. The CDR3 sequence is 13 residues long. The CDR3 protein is CASSLDRRRTQYF.

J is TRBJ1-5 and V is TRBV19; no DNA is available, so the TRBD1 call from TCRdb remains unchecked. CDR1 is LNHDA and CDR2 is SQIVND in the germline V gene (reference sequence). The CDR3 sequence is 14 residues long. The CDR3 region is CASSETGWNQPQHF.

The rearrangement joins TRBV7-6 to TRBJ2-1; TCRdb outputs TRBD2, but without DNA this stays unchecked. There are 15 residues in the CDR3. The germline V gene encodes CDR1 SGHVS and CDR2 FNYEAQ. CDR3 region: CASSLSRQGYNEQFF.

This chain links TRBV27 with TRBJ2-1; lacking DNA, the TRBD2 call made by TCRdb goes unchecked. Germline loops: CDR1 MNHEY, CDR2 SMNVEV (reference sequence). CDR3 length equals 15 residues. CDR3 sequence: CASSRPGLGYNEQFF.

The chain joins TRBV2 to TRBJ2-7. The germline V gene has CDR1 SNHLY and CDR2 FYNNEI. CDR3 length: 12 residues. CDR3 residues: CASSGISIEQYF.

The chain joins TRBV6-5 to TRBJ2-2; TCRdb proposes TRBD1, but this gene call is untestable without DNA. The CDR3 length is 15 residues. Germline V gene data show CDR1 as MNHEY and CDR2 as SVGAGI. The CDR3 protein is CASSYSRQGAGELFF.

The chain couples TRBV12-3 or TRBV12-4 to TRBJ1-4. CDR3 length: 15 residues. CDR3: CASTAIQGGEEKLFF.

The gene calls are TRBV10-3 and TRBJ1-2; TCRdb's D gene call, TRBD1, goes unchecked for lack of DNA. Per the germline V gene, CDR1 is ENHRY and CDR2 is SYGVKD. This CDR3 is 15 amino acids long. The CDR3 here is CAISGTAEPAYGYTF.

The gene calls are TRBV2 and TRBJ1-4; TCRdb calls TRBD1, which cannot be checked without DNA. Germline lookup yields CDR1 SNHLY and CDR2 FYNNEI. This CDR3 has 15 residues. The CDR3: CASSDQQGRDEKLFF.

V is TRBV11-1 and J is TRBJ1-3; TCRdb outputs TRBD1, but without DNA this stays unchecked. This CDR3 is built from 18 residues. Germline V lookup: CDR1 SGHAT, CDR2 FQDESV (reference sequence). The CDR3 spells CASSPRMQGPISGNTIYF.

The CDR3 here is CATPLPLDSFEQFF. V is TRBV27 and J is TRBJ2-1; TCRdb returns TRBD1, unconfirmable since there is no DNA. Germline V gene data show CDR1 as MNHEY and CDR2 as SMNVEV (reference sequence). This CDR3 has 14 amino acids.

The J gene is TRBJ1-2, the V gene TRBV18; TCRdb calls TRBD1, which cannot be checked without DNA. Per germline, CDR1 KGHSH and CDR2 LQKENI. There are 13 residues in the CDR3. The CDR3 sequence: CASSPDRAHGYTF.

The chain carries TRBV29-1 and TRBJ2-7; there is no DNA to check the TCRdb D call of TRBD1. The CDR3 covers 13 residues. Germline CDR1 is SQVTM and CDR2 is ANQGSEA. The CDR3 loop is CSVETQGSYEQYF.

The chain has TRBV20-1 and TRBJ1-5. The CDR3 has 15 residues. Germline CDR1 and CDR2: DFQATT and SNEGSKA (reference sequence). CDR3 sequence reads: CSARDPSRGNQPQHF.

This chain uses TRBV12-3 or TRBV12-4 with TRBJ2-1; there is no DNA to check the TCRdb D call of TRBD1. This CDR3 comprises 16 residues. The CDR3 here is CASSFIVWDGGHEQFF.

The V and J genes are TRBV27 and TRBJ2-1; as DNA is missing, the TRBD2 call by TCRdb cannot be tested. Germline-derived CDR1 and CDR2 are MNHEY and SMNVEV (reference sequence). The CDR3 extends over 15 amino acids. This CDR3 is CASSLGPALYNEQFF.

CDR3 in amino acids: CATSGTGRRSYNEQFF. This chain connects TRBV24-1 to TRBJ2-1; TCRdb proposes TRBD1, but this gene call is untestable without DNA. Per the germline V gene, CDR1 is KGHDR and CDR2 is SFDVKD. The CDR3 spans 16 residues.

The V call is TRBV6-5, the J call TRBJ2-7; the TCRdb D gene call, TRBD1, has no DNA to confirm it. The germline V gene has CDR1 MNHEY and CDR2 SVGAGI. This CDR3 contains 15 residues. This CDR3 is CASSYSGQGTYEQYF.